Below, 10 T cell receptor beta chains from the same sample are listed, as sequenced in a study of human T cells and chemical hapten exposure. Sample time point: pre-sensitization, week 0. Treatment here: therapeutic diphenylcyclopropenone sensitization with weekly scalp DPC. From the RACE reads, TCRdb called clonotypes with MiXCR, one entry per CDR3 protein. The repertoire consists of about 40,000 distinct CDR3 sequences, with roughly a tenth occurring once and the leading ten covering 5% to 6.5%. The sample consisted of whole blood, taken in connection with sensitization to the hapten diphenylcyclopropenone (DPC). These receptors were collected from a man under 40 with alopecia areata. Some clones in this sample may be carry-over from other donors' samples.

J is TRBJ2-7 and V is TRBV27; 10 bases are shared with TRBD1. The germline V gene has CDR1 MNHEY and CDR2 SMNVEV (reference sequence). This CDR3 has 12 amino acids. After removal of 4 bases from V and 6 bases from J, the junction contained 0 bases not matched to a gene. In DNA, the CDR3 is TGTGCCAGCAGTTGGACAGGGGGCGAGCAGTACTTC. It codes for CASSWTGGEQYF.

This chain uses TRBV11-2 with TRBJ2-3; D might be TRBD2 (5 bases). V was cut by 5 bases and J by 2 bases, with 17 bases left in between. From germline, CDR1 is SGHAT and CDR2 FQNNGV. The CDR3 covers 16 residues. The CDR3 protein is CASSPFWRTPTDTQYF. The CDR3 bases are TGTGCCAGCAGCCCATTCTGGCGGACTCCCACAGATACGCAGTATTTT.

There are many counts of this clonotype. The J gene is TRBJ2-7, the V gene TRBV11-2; tentatively, D is TRBD1 or TRBD2 (5 bases each). This CDR3 comprises 14 residues. V shed 4 bases and J shed 4 bases, with 14 bases lying between them. Germline V gene sequence: CDR1 SGHAT, CDR2 FQNNGV. The CDR3 bases are TGTGCCAGCAGCTACGGGACGCGACCTTACGAGCAGTACTTC. Amino acids: CASSYGTRPYEQYF. The complete variable domain, with remaining parts taken from reference TRBV11-2 and TRBJ2-7, reads EAGVAQSPRYKIIEKRQSVAFWCNPISGHATLYWYQQILGQGPKLLIQFQNNGVVDDSQLPKDRFSAERLKGVDSTLKIQPAKLEDSAVYLCASSYGTRPYEQYFGPGTRLTVT.

The chain uses TRBV5-1 and TRBJ2-3; D not certain. CDR3 length equals 14 residues. The germline CDR1 and CDR2 sequences are SGHRS and YFSETQ. Trimming pared 1 base from V and 4 bases from J, leaving 10 bases between. The CDR3 sequence: CASSLIGFPDTQYF. The CDR3 DNA follows: TGCGCCAGCAGCTTGATTGGGTTCCCAGATACGCAGTATTTT. Looking up the rest from reference TRBV5-1 and TRBJ2-3 gives the full variable domain: KAGVTQTPRYLIKTRGQQVTLSCSPISGHRSVSWYQQTPGQGLQFLFEYFSETQRNKGNFPGRFSGRQFSNSRSEMNVSTLELGDSALYLCASSLIGFPDTQYFGPGTRLTVL.

This clonotype was observed at least ten times. The chain carries TRBV6-1 and TRBJ2-6, with D unresolved. The CDR3 has 18 amino acids. V was clipped by 5 bases and J by 3 bases, with 20 bases between them. Germline lookup yields CDR1 MNHNS and CDR2 SASEGT. In DNA form, the CDR3 reads TGTGCCAGCAGTTCCCCACGTTCGATGGTCGGTGGGGCCAACGTCCTGACTTTC. Translating it yields CASSSPRSMVGGANVLTF.

This clonotype was seen at least ten times. The chain combines TRBV7-9 with TRBJ2-3; D may be TRBD2 (5 bases). V lost 5 bases, J lost 3 bases, and 18 bases lay in between. This CDR3 has 16 amino acids. Germline CDR1 is SEHNR and CDR2 is FQNEAQ (reference sequence). This chain's CDR3 is CASSPHTSAQTDTQYF. CDR3 DNA sequence: TGTGCCAGCAGCCCCCACACTAGTGCACAAACAGATACGCAGTATTTT.

As concerns this clonotype: A read error is possible here, since a much larger clone lies one base away. The chain is built from TRBV6-5 and TRBJ2-7, with D unclear. Per the germline V gene, CDR1 is MNHEY and CDR2 is SVGAGI. The CDR3 is made up of 15 amino acids. CDR3: CASSSRTRYSYEQHF. The DNA for the CDR3 is TGTGCCAGCAGTTCCCGCACAAGGTACTCCTACGAGCAGCACTTC.

The V call is TRBV7-9, the J call TRBJ2-1; 9 bases align to TRBD1. Germline V gene lookup returns CDR1 SEHNR and CDR2 FQNEAQ (reference sequence). With 5 bases clipped from V and 4 bases from J, the junction kept 6 bases outside the gene matches. The CDR3 has 15 residues. CDR3 coding DNA: TGTGCCAGCAGCCAAGGGACAGGGATTTACAATGAGCAGTTCTTC. Encoded protein: CASSQGTGIYNEQFF.

The rearrangement uses TRBV6-6 and TRBJ2-1; perhaps TRBD2 as D (7 bases). This CDR3 contains 13 residues. Looked up from germline, CDR1 is MNHNY and CDR2 is SVGAGI (reference sequence). Trimming pared 11 bases from V and 6 bases from J, leaving 17 bases between. In nucleotides, the CDR3 is TGTGCCGGAAAGGGGGGGGCTGGCAATGAGCAGTTCTTC. Protein: CAGKGGAGNEQFF.

This clonotype appeared many times. V usage is TRBV27 and J usage is TRBJ1-5; D uncertain. The CDR3 is 14 amino acids. Germline V gene sequence: CDR1 MNHEY, CDR2 SMNVEV (reference sequence). Trimming removed 5 bases from V and 5 bases from J, with 13 bases in between. The CDR3 loop is CASSARALDQPQHF. The DNA of the CDR3 is TGTGCCAGCAGTGCTAGGGCCTTAGATCAGCCCCAGCATTTT.